The following is a TCR beta chain sequence with its context. Indicated treatment: preoperative locoregional IRX-2 cytokine immunotherapy. Patients received preoperative, locoregional IRX-2 cytokine immunotherapy in a phase Ib study. The data were taken from a study of preoperative IRX-2 immunotherapy in early breast cancer. There are 17 residues in the CDR3. The germline gives CDR1 MDHEN, CDR2 SYDVKM. The ends lost 7 bases at V and 3 bases at J; junction bases unmatched: 18. The assay was immunoSEQ multiplex PCR, and TCRdb's table has in-frame clones only and misses some. The data hold 75,000 to 100,000 clones, with approximately 90% observed a single time.

The TCR sequence derives from a human donor with breast cancer. V gene TRBV28 combines with J gene TRBJ2-7, with 7 bases fitting TRBD1. The sequencing here drew on tumor tissue, taken after IRX-2 immunotherapy. CDR3 protein: CASKGDPPGTAYYEQYF. CDR3 in DNA: TGTGCCAGCAAGGGAGACCCCCCAGGGACAGCCTACTACGAGCAGTACTTC. Full variable domain (rest looked up from reference TRBV28 and TRBJ2-7): DVKVTQSSRYLVKRTGEKVFLECVQDMDHENMFWYRQDPGLGLRLIYFSYDVKMKEKGDIPEGYSVSREKKERFSLILESASTNQTSMYLCASKGDPPGTAYYEQYFGPGTRLTVT.